The present T cell receptor beta chain was sequenced within a study of shared clonotypes between healthy human individuals. The overall study: A couple of women and a few men aged 18 to 49 made up the donors. General study results and limits: Exclusively blood specimens were collected; tissue repertoires likely differ.

Repertoires were generated with immunoSEQ multiplex PCR, while TCRdb's copy carries only in-frame clones and drops some. The repertoire has hundreds of thousands of clones, roughly 80% of them found once; the top ten carry approximately 13%. Every one of the donors was a Caucasian adult that lived in Nashville, Tennessee. Each unsorted sample relied on roughly 82 million PBMCs as its source of genomic DNA. Deletions cut 0 bases from V and 3 bases from J, with 12 bases between. The length of the CDR3 is 16 residues. The V gene's germline CDR1 is LNHDA and CDR2 SQIVND (reference sequence). On this clone: Its antigen remains unidentified.

The sequencing sample was made of PBMCs. The chain combines TRBV19 with TRBJ1-5, with a tentative D call TRBD1 (6 bases). This sequence was found in a woman in her forties in good health. Some clones in this sample may be carry-over from other donors' samples. The CDR3 coding sequence is TGTGCCAGTAGTATAGACAGGGGAAAGGTCAATCAGCCCCAGCATTTT. Its protein product is CASSIDRGKVNQPQHF.